The entry that follows covers one TCR beta chain sequence. Its antigen remains undetermined. No much larger clonotype is one base removed from it; base qualities were not supplied. These data belong to a study of radiotherapy plus CTLA-4 blockade in lung cancer (dated by TCRdb to the late 2010s). Looking at the study overall: Objective responses were observed in roughly a sixth of enrolled patients, and disease control was achieved in less than 35%.

Libraries came from the immunoSEQ multiplex PCR assay. TCRdb took this table from immuneACCESS and kept in-frame rearrangements with V and J called. Such tables lack part of the clones; where checked against another copy, unresolved V genes explain under half of the gap, and the rest is unexplained. The sample includes roughly 100,000 clones, with around four fifths observed a single time. Approximately 3.7% of the sample comes from the top ten. The full study reports these points: The strongest predictors of response, as reported, were early dynamic changes in blood T cell clones along with a rise in serum interferon-beta after radiation. After treatment with radiotherapy and ipilimumab, TCR clones that originated in tumors expanded in peripheral blood.

Focal radiation therapy combined with CTLA-4 blockade (ipilimumab) was tested in patients with chemo-refractory metastatic non-small-cell lung cancer. Trimmed from V: 5 bases; trimmed from J: 8 bases; junction bases lacking a gene match: 11. Counted from cysteine to phenylalanine, this CDR3 has 16 amino acids. Only the CDR3 region is kept as DNA, spanning 48 bases read in frame from base 1. CDR1 KGHSH and CDR2 LQKENI were looked up in the germline V gene. The source is a human donor with non-small cell lung cancer who had a partial response to radiotherapy plus ipilimumab. The sequence is built from TRBV18 and TRBJ2-1; TRBD2 aligns with 11 central bases. The source material was peripheral blood, sampled from a patient treated with radiotherapy plus ipilimumab. In nucleotides, the sequence is TGTGCCAGCTCAACGGGACTAGCGGTCAGGGTCGATGAGCAGTTCTTC. This sequence encodes CASSTGLAVRVDEQFF.